Presented here are 17 T cell receptor beta chains from one specimen sequenced in a study of control samples from healthy donors and cancer patients. Measured with immunoSEQ multiplex PCR; TCRdb has only the in-frame clones, and not every one. This table has approximately 90,000 clones, about 88% appearing once. Specimen: blood. Receptors originate from a woman in her 70s in good health.

J is TRBJ1-1 and V is TRBV19; D gene uncertain. The CDR3 length is 13 residues. V was cut by 5 bases and J by 5 bases, with 12 bases left in between. Germline CDR1 is LNHDA and CDR2 is SQIVND (reference sequence). The CDR3 sequence is CASSAEERTEAFF. The CDR3, as DNA: TGTGCCAGTAGTGCAGAGGAAAGGACTGAAGCTTTCTTT.

The chain employs TRBV23-1 and TRBJ1-5; 8 positions agree with TRBD1. TRBV23-1 carries the ORF label, with uncertain function. The CDR3 runs to 16 residues. The V segment lost 7 bases and the J segment 0 bases; nucleotides outside the gene matches: 8. Written as DNA, the CDR3 is TGCGCCAGCACCTCGGACAGGGAATCTAGCAATCAGCCCCAGCATTTT. Translating it yields CASTSDRESSNQPQHF.

This clone was counted a few times. The rearrangement uses TRBV3-1 (or the pseudogene TRBV3-2) and TRBJ1-1; D is uncertain. CDR3 length: 13 residues. The germline CDR1 and CDR2 sequences are LGHDT and YNNKEL (reference sequence). V lost 3 bases to trimming and J lost 7 bases, with 12 bases between them. CDR3 DNA: TGTGCCAGCAGCCAGACGAGTGGGATTGAAGCTTTCTTT. Translated, it gives CASSQTSGIEAFF.

The genes are TRBV7-2 and TRBJ1-1; maybe TRBD1 (6 bases). Germline loops: CDR1 SGHTA, CDR2 FQGNSA. V lost 4 bases and J lost 1, with 22 bases in between. The CDR3 totals 18 residues. The chain's CDR3 is CASSSNNRPGQTNTEAFF. In DNA form, the CDR3 reads TGTGCCAGCAGCTCCAACAACAGGCCCGGACAGACGAACACTGAAGCTTTCTTT.

The chain uses TRBV10-3 and TRBJ1-6; 8 bases are shared with TRBD1. In germline, CDR1 is ENHRY, CDR2 SYGVKD. Trimming took 0 bases from V and 7 from J; bases not matched to a gene: 8. The CDR3 has 17 amino acids. The CDR3 nucleotides read TGTGCCATCAGTGAGTCGAGGGTTGGGACAGGCAATTCACCCCTCCACTTT. This encodes CAISESRVGTGNSPLHF.

The genes are TRBV9 and TRBJ2-3; a weak D match, TRBD1 (6 bases). Germline V gene lookup returns CDR1 SGDLS and CDR2 YYNGEE. The CDR3 is made up of 14 amino acids. V dropped 2 bases and J dropped 4 bases, with 11 bases sitting between them. The CDR3 coding sequence is TGTGCCAGCAGCGTTACAGGGATTGCAGATACGCAGTATTTT. Translated: CASSVTGIADTQYF.

This clone was seen just once. The CDR3 reads CASSYGGRAFF. CDR3 DNA sequence: TGTGCCAGCAGTTACGGCGGGCGGGCTTTCTTT. The chain employs TRBV6-6 and TRBJ1-1; no firm D call. Trimming removed 2 bases at V and 11 bases at J, with 9 bases between. In germline, CDR1 is MNHNY, CDR2 SVGAGI (reference sequence). The CDR3 is made up of 11 amino acids.

The chain links TRBV29-1 to TRBJ1-2; 7 bases line up with TRBD1. Germline V gene sequence: CDR1 SQVTM, CDR2 ANQGSEA. The CDR3 is made up of 13 amino acids. V shed 3 bases and J 8 bases; nucleotides not matched to a gene: 9. The DNA for the CDR3 is TGCAGCGTTGAGGAACAGGGGCGAAGGGGCTACACCTTC. It codes for CSVEEQGRRGYTF. Full variable domain (missing parts from reference TRBV29-1 and TRBJ1-2): SAVISQKPSRDICQRGTSLTIQCQVDSQVTMMFWYRQQPGQSLTLIATANQGSEATYESGFVIDKFPISRPNLTFSTLTVSNMSPEDSSIYLCSVEEQGRRGYTFGSGTRLTVV.

This chain uses TRBV18 with TRBJ1-1, with D possibly matching TRBD1 (5 bases). CDR3 length equals 14 residues. Germline lookup yields CDR1 KGHSH and CDR2 LQKENI. V lost 3 bases to trimming and J lost 1 base, with 9 bases between them. The CDR3 loop reads CASSPQGSNTEAFF. DNA for the CDR3: TGTGCCAGCTCACCGCAGGGTTCGAACACTGAAGCTTTCTTT.

This chain links TRBV30 with TRBJ1-6; D is uncertain. The germline CDR1 and CDR2 sequences are GTSNPN and SVGIG (reference sequence). This CDR3 spans 14 amino acids. With 5 bases removed from V and 1 base from J, the gap between germline ends came to 9 bases. The CDR3 DNA is TGTGCCTGGGTCAGCGCTTCCTATAATTCACCCCTCCACTTT. This sequence encodes CAWVSASYNSPLHF.

CDR3 sequence: CASSGMRGTSYGYTF. In DNA, the CDR3 is TGTGCCAGCAGTGGAATGCGGGGTACAAGTTATGGCTACACCTTC. This rearrangement joins TRBV2 to TRBJ1-2; no clear D. This CDR3 comprises 15 residues. Trimming shortened V by 4 bases and J by 5 bases, and 17 bases separated the two germline ends. Germline lookup yields CDR1 SNHLY and CDR2 FYNNEI.

V gene TRBV4-3 combines with J gene TRBJ1-1; D might be TRBD1 (5 bases). Per germline, CDR1 LGHNA and CDR2 YSLEER. The CDR3 sequence is 17 residues long. V was cut by 1 base and J by 5 bases, with 20 bases left in between. CDR3 region: CASSQGSLRGGWTEAFF. CDR3 DNA sequence: TGCGCCAGCAGCCAAGGTAGTCTGAGGGGTGGGTGGACTGAAGCTTTCTTT.

This clone occurred a few times. This chain uses TRBV4-3 with TRBJ1-5; D remains ambiguous. Germline values: CDR1 LGHNA, CDR2 YSLEER. The CDR3 extends over 14 amino acids. The V end was cut by 8 bases, the J end by 4 bases, with 15 bases between. This CDR3 reads CASSRTWGNQPQHF. CDR3 sequence (DNA): TGCGCCAGCTCAAGGACCTGGGGTAATCAGCCCCAGCATTTT.

The chain has TRBV18 and TRBJ1-4; no firm D call. This CDR3 is 14 amino acids long. V was shortened by 1 base and J by 3 bases, with 6 bases between the two germline ends. Germline CDR1 reads KGHSH; CDR2 reads LQKENI. The CDR3 sequence: CASSPRTANEKLFF. The CDR3, as DNA: TGTGCCAGCTCACCACGGACGGCTAATGAAAAACTGTTTTTT.

V and J are TRBV15 and TRBJ1-1; TRBD1 aligns across 9 bases. The germline V gene has CDR1 LNHNV and CDR2 YYDKDF (reference sequence). This CDR3 is built from 14 residues. With V trimmed by 5 bases and J by 5 bases, 6 bases remained unmatched. The CDR3 DNA is TGTGCCACCAGCGTGACAGGGGGAATTACTGAAGCTTTCTTT. This sequence encodes CATSVTGGITEAFF.

In DNA form, the CDR3 reads TGTGCCAGCAGTTCCAGGGAGAGTACCGGGGAGCTGTTTTTT. It translates to CASSSRESTGELFF. V usage is TRBV6-6 and J usage is TRBJ2-2; TRBD1 or TRBD2 may be the D gene (5 bases each). The CDR3 runs to 14 residues. V was shortened by 4 bases and J by 5 bases, with 11 bases between the two germline ends. The V gene's germline CDR1 is MNHNY and CDR2 SVGAGI (reference sequence).

The V gene is TRBV5-1, the J gene TRBJ1-1; no reliable D call. CDR3 length equals 14 residues. The V gene lost 3 bases and the J gene lost 2 bases, with 11 bases spanning the gap. Germline V gene lookup returns CDR1 SGHRS and CDR2 YFSETQ. CDR3 bases: TGCGCCAGCAGCTCCCGTGGAGGAAACACTGAAGCTTTCTTT. Its protein product is CASSSRGGNTEAFF.